The 18 T cell receptor beta chains below were found in one sample sequenced in a study of patients and donors after allogeneic stem cell transplantation. TCRdb passed the RT-PCR reads through MiXCR, listing each CDR3 protein once. The sample carries 200,000 to 250,000 distinct CDR3 sequences, around 14% recorded once. The sequencing input was blood, either unsorted or a sorted T cell fraction (not recorded which). All receptors come from a human donor who was either an allogeneic HSCT recipient or a stem cell or donor lymphocyte infusion donor (not recorded which). It is not recorded whose cells these are; they may come from a transplant donor.

This clonotype was observed many times. The chain joins TRBV20-1 to TRBJ2-5; perhaps TRBD2 as D (7 bases). The CDR3 contains 16 residues. Trimming shortened V by 4 bases and J by 9 bases, and 27 bases separated the two germline ends. Germline-derived CDR1 and CDR2 are DFQATT and SNEGSKA (reference sequence). This CDR3 reads CSAIPLMGGGHLAQYF. CDR3 coding DNA: TGCAGTGCTATCCCCCTGATGGGCGGGGGCCACTTGGCCCAGTACTTC.

The V gene is TRBV5-4, the J gene TRBJ2-5; 10 bases agree with TRBD2. The CDR3 consists of 15 residues. V gave up 4 bases and J gave up 4 bases; unmatched junction bases: 7. The germline CDR1 and CDR2 sequences are SGHNT and YYREEE (reference sequence). Here the CDR3 DNA reads TGTGCCAGCAGCCTAGCGGGGGCGCCCCCAGAGACCCAGTACTTC. Translated, it gives CASSLAGAPPETQYF.

The chain links TRBV3-1 to TRBJ1-5, with TRBD1 identical over 9 bases. Looked up from germline, CDR1 is LGHDT and CDR2 is YNNKEL (reference sequence). V gave up 4 bases and J gave up 1 base; unmatched junction bases: 2. The CDR3 length is 15 residues. Here the CDR3 reads CASSPTGGSNQPQHF. For the CDR3, the DNA is TGTGCCAGCAGCCCGACAGGGGGAAGCAATCAGCCCCAGCATTTT.

The chain couples TRBV20-1 to TRBJ1-2; a weak D match, TRBD1 (5 bases). The CDR3 is 16 amino acids. The germline gives CDR1 DFQATT, CDR2 SNEGSKA (reference sequence). Deletions cut 3 bases from V and 1 base from J, with 18 bases between. CDR3 in amino acids: CSARAAGTSVNYGYTF. For the CDR3, the DNA is TGCAGTGCTAGGGCTGCCGGGACTTCAGTTAACTATGGCTACACCTTC.

This chain uses TRBV5-1 with TRBJ2-1, with 16 bases that match TRBD2. The CDR3 has 18 residues. The trim removed 3 bases at V and 8 bases at J, leaving 11 bases unmatched. The germline CDR1 and CDR2 sequences are SGHRS and YFSETQ. The CDR3 nucleotides are TGCGCCAGCAGCTCGGGACTAGCGGGAGGGACCTTGGGCGATGAGCAGTTCTTC. Translation: CASSSGLAGGTLGDEQFF.

This clonotype was observed a handful of times. The chain joins TRBV11-1 to TRBJ1-2; no reliable D call. V was pared by 2 bases and J by 4 bases, with 32 bases between. The CDR3 has 21 amino acids. Germline-derived CDR1 and CDR2 are SGHAT and FQDESV (reference sequence). CDR3 DNA sequence: TGTGCCAGCAGCTTATCTAGGCTGCCTTCGTTCGTCCCTGATCACTTCTATGGCTACACCTTC. Its protein product is CASSLSRLPSFVPDHFYGYTF. Using reference TRBV11-1 and TRBJ1-2 for the parts outside the CDR3, the full variable domain is EAEVAQSPRYKITEKSQAVAFWCDPISGHATLYWYRQILGQGPELLVQFQDESVVDDSQLPKDRFSAERLKGVDSTLKIQPAELGDSAMYLCASSLSRLPSFVPDHFYGYTFGSGTRLTVV.

In its sample, this clonotype was seen a few times. The chain employs TRBV11-2 and TRBJ2-3, with D maybe TRBD2 (5 bases). With 2 bases removed from V and 2 bases from J, the gap between germline ends came to 20 bases. This CDR3 is 18 amino acids long. Germline lookup yields CDR1 SGHAT and CDR2 FQNNGV. DNA for the CDR3: TGTGCCAGCAGCTTAAGCGGCTGGGCTAGGACCGACACAGATACGCAGTATTTT. Translating it yields CASSLSGWARTDTDTQYF.

This clonotype was recorded many times. The rearrangement links TRBV19 to TRBJ1-2; no clear D gene. Trimming shortened V by 4 bases and J by 0 bases, and 12 bases separated the two germline ends. The CDR3 is 15 residues long. Looked up from germline, CDR1 is LNHDA and CDR2 is SQIVND (reference sequence). CDR3 in amino acids: CASSTPGLSNYGYTF. The CDR3 nucleotides read TGTGCCAGTAGTACCCCCGGGTTATCTAACTATGGCTACACCTTC.

The gene calls are TRBV25-1 and TRBJ2-1; TRBD2 agrees at 11 bases. V shed 10 bases and J 2 bases; nucleotides not matched to a gene: 4. Germline values: CDR1 MGHDK, CDR2 SYGVNS. This CDR3 is 14 amino acids long. The CDR3 region is CATKLAGAYNEQFF. The DNA of the CDR3 is TGTGCCACCAAACTAGCGGGAGCCTACAATGAGCAGTTCTTC. The whole variable domain, filled in from reference TRBV25-1 and TRBJ2-1, reads EADIYQTPRYLVIGTGKKITLECSQTMGHDKMYWYQQDPGMELHLIHYSYGVNSTEKGDLSSESTVSRIRTEHFPLTLESARPSHTSQYLCATKLAGAYNEQFFGPGTRLTVL.

The chain links TRBV10-3 to TRBJ2-7; D call uncertain. The CDR3 is 13 residues long. Between the trimmed V and J ends, which lost 2 bases and 6 bases, there was a span of 11 bases. CDR1 is ENHRY and CDR2 is SYGVKD in the germline V gene. This CDR3 reads CAISEVIKGEQYF. CDR3 sequence (DNA): TGTGCCATCAGTGAGGTGATCAAGGGCGAGCAGTACTTC.

The sample holds many counts of this clonotype. The chain joins TRBV20-1 to TRBJ2-3; 13 bases align to TRBD2. After removal of 1 base from V and 6 bases from J, the junction contained 7 bases not matched to a gene. Germline CDR1 DFQATT, CDR2 SNEGSKA (reference sequence). The CDR3 has 16 amino acids. Written as DNA, the CDR3 is TGCAGTGCTAGAGCCGGGACTAGCGGGGCGGGGGATACGCAGTATTTT. Translating it yields CSARAGTSGAGDTQYF.

This clonotype was observed a few times. The chain recombines TRBV20-1 with TRBJ2-3, with D possibly being TRBD1 (5 bases). V was shortened by 6 bases and J by 11 bases, with 21 bases between the two germline ends. The germline CDR1 and CDR2 sequences are DFQATT and SNEGSKA (reference sequence). The CDR3 consists of 13 residues. The CDR3 region is CSAPGQGRGRQYF. CDR3 sequence (DNA): TGCAGTGCCCCCGGACAAGGAAGAGGTCGGCAGTATTTT.

Only a few counts were recorded for this clonotype. The rearrangement joins TRBV12-3 or TRBV12-4 to TRBJ2-2; D uncertain. The V and J ends lost 5 bases and 6 bases respectively, with 13 bases between them. The CDR3 has 14 residues. The CDR3 nucleotides read TGTGCCAGCAGTCCGCGGACCGTCTCCGGGGAGCTGTTTTTT. As protein: CASSPRTVSGELFF.

The chain combines TRBV7-6 with TRBJ2-3, with 7 bases aligning to TRBD1. The CDR3 has 16 residues. The J segment lost 3 bases and the V segment lost 5 bases, leaving 11 bases of the junction unmatched. CDR1 and CDR2 from the germline V gene are SGHVS and FNYEAQ. The chain's CDR3 is CASSQGRGLTTDTQYF. The CDR3 DNA sequence: TGTGCCAGCAGCCAAGGCAGGGGGTTGACGACAGATACGCAGTATTTT.

This clonotype showed up many times. This chain connects TRBV3-1 to TRBJ1-6; D remains unclear. V gave up 0 bases and J gave up 7 bases, with 10 bases separating them. Germline V CDR1 and CDR2: LGHDT, YNNKEL (reference sequence). CDR3 size: 15 residues. CDR3 sequence (DNA): TGTGCCAGCAGCCAAGAAGGTGGTGGGAATTCACCCCTCCACTTT. It specifies CASSQEGGGNSPLHF.

This clonotype was recorded a few times. The chain carries TRBV3-1 and TRBJ2-1; D not resolved. V shed 4 bases and J shed 5 bases, with 9 bases lying between them. CDR3 length equals 13 residues. CDR1 LGHDT and CDR2 YNNKEL come from the germline V gene (reference sequence). CDR3: CASSRRAHNEQFF. The CDR3 DNA sequence: TGTGCCAGCAGCCGCCGGGCCCACAATGAGCAGTTCTTC.

The genes are TRBV5-1 and TRBJ1-2; 9 bases fit TRBD1. This CDR3 has 15 amino acids. Germline assignment: CDR1 SGHRS and CDR2 YFSETQ. V shed 1 base and J 4 bases; nucleotides not matched to a gene: 5. The DNA for the CDR3 is TGCGCCAGCAGCTTGACCCCGGACAGGGGCTATGGCTACACCTTC. This codes for CASSLTPDRGYGYTF.

This clonotype has a count of ten or more. The V and J genes are TRBV3-1 and TRBJ1-1; no firm D call. CDR3 size: 14 residues. Germline V CDR1 and CDR2: LGHDT, YNNKEL (reference sequence). Deletions cut 3 bases from V and 5 bases from J, with 13 bases between. The CDR3 bases are TGTGCCAGCAGCCATCCGGGAAGTCGAACTGAAGCTTTCTTT. This encodes CASSHPGSRTEAFF.